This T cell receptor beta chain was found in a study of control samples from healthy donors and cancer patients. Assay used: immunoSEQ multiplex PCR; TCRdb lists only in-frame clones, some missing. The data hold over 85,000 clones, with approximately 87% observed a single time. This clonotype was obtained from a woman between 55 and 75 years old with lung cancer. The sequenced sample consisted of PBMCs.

CDR3 region: CASSPGQGGIQYF. CDR3 sequence (DNA): TGTGCCAGCAGCCCGGGACAGGGGGGCATTCAGTACTTC. The chain joins TRBV6-4 to TRBJ2-4, with 11 bases matching TRBD1. The CDR3 runs to 13 residues. The J segment lost 9 bases and the V segment lost 6 bases, leaving 4 bases of the junction unmatched. CDR1 MRHNA and CDR2 SNTAGT come from the germline V gene.